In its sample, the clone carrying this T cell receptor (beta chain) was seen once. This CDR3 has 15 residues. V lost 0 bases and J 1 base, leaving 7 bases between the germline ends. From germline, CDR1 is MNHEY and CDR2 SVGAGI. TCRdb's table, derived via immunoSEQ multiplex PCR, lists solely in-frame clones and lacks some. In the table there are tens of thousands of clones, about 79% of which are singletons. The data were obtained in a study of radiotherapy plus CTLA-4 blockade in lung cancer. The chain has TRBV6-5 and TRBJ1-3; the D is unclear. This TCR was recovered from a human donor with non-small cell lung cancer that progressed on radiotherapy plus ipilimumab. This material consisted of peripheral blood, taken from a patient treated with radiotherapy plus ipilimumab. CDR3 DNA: TGTGCCAGCAGTTACTCGGCAGCATCTGGAAACACCATATATTTT. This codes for CASSYSAASGNTIYF.